This T cell receptor (beta chain) is drawn from a study of T-cell memory formation after mild COVID-19. Across the whole study: TCR clusters were mostly confined to one donor each.

Only a few counts were recorded for this clonotype. TCRdb re-called the 5' RACE reads through MiXCR, storing one row per CDR3 protein. The sample carries about 57,000 distinct CDR3 sequences, more than 10% recorded once. The CDR3 length is 15 residues. Between the trimmed V and J ends, which lost 1 base and 1 base, there was a span of 10 bases. Germline lookup yields CDR1 MNHEY and CDR2 SVGAGI. The gene calls are TRBV6-5 and TRBJ1-1; no clear D gene. The receptor was isolated from a young man who had mild COVID-19 (a few samples of this study predate the infection). Cell type and time point are not known. Material: PBMCs or a T cell subset sorted from them (not recorded which). The CDR3 DNA sequence: TGTGCCAGCAGTTACTTGAGGACCGGGAACACTGAAGCTTTCTTT. Translation: CASSYLRTGNTEAFF.